The sequence of this T cell receptor (beta chain) was determined in a study of identical twins. This clonotype was counted between two and nine times. The antigen is undetermined. TCRdb re-derived calls from the 5' RACE reads in MiXCR, one entry per CDR3 protein. The repertoire holds 450,000 or so distinct CDR3 sequences, with 13% to 15% as singletons. The CDR3 is 13 amino acids. Between the trimmed V and J ends, which lost 6 bases and 5 bases, there was a span of 13 bases. Notes on the study in general: Invariant cells of the MAIT and iNKT types might have partly distorted the zero-insertion analyses. Abundant beta clonotypes from cord blood bore fewer insertions; memory repertoires lacked this pattern. With beta out-of-frame sequences, excess sharing by twins was weaker.

The sample also formed part of further work on yellow fever vaccine responses in identical twins. As that study records: Among the twins, the vaccine T cell response reportedly seemed partly convergent and partly personalized.

The chain links TRBV12-3 or TRBV12-4 to TRBJ2-5; D is unresolved. This clonotype was sampled from a woman between 18 and 29 years old in good health. Sequencing used CD4+ T cells sorted from blood. The CDR3 DNA follows: TGTGCCAGCAGATACGACCCCCGGGAGACCCAGTACTTC. Translated: CASRYDPRETQYF.